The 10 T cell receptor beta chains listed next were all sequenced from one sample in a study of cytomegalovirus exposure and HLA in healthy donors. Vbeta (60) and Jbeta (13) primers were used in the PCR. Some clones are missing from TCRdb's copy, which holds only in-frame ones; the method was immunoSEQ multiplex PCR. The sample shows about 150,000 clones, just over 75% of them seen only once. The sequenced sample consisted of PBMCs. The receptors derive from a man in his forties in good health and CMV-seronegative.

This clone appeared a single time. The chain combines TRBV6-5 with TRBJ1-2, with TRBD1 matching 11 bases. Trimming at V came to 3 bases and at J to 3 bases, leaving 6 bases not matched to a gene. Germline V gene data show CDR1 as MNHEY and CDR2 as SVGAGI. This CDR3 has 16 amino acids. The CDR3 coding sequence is TGTGCCAGCAGTTATATCAGGACAGGGGGCCACTATGGCTACACCTTC. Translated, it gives CASSYIRTGGHYGYTF.

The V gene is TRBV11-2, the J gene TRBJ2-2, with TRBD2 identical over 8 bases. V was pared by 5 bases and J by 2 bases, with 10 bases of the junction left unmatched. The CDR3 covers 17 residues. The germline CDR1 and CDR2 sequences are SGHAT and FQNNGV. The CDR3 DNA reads TGTGCCAGCAGCCCCCGGGGGGGACTTCTTAACACCGGGGAGCTGTTTTTT. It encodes CASSPRGGLLNTGELFF. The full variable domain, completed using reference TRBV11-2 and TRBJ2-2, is EAGVAQSPRYKIIEKRQSVAFWCNPISGHATLYWYQQILGQGPKLLIQFQNNGVVDDSQLPKDRFSAERLKGVDSTLKIQPAKLEDSAVYLCASSPRGGLLNTGELFFGEGSRLTVL.

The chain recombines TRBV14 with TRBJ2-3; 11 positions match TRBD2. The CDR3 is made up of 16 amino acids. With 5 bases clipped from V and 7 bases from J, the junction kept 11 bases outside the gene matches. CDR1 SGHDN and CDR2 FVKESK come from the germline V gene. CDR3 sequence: CASSSLAGASLNTQYF. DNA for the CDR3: TGTGCCAGCAGCTCACTAGCGGGGGCCTCTTTGAATACGCAGTATTTT.

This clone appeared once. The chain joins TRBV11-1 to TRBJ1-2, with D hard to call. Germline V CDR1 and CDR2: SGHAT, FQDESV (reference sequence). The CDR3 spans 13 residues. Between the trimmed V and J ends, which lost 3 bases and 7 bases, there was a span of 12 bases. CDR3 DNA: TGTGCCAGCAGCTTCCAACCGGCGGGTGGCTACACCTTC. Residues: CASSFQPAGGYTF.

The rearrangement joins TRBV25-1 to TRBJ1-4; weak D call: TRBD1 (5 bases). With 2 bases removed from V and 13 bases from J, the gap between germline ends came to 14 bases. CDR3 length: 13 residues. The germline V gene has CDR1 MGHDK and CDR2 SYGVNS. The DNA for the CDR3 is TGTGCCAGCAGTGAAGGAGCAAGGGGCGGACTGTTTTTT. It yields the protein CASSEGARGGLFF.

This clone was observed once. CDR3: CASSPQGGEAEKLFF. As DNA, the CDR3 is TGTGCCAGCTCACCACAGGGAGGGGAAGCTGAAAAACTGTTTTTT. The genes are TRBV18 and TRBJ1-4, with a possible D match to TRBD1 (5 bases). Between the trimmed V and J ends, which lost 1 base and 7 bases, there was a span of 13 bases. The CDR3 covers 15 residues. CDR1 and CDR2 (germline): KGHSH, LQKENI.

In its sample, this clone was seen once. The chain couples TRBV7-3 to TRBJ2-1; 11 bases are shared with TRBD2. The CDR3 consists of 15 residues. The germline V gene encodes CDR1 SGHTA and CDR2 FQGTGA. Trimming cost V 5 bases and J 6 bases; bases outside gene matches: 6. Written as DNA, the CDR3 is TGTGCCAGCAGCCCGGGACTAGCGGCCATCAATGAGCAGTTCTTC. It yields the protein CASSPGLAAINEQFF.

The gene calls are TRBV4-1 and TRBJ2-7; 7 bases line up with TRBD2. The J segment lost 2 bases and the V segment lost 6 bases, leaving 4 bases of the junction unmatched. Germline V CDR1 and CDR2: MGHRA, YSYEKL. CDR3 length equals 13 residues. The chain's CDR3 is CASSFGLAYEQYF. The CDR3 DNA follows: TGCGCCAGCAGTTTCGGACTAGCCTACGAGCAGTACTTC.

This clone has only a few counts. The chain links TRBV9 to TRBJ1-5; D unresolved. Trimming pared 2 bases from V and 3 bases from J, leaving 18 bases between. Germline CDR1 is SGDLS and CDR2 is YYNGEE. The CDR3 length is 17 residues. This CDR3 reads CASSVSPGSSPNQPQHF. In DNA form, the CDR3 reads TGTGCCAGCAGCGTTTCCCCGGGATCCTCTCCCAATCAGCCCCAGCATTTT.

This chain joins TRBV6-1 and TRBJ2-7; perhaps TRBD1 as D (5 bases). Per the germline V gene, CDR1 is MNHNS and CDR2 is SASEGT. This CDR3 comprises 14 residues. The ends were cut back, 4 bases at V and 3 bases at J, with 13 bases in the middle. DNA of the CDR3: TGTGCCAGCAGTGGGGGCAGTGTCTTCTACGAGCAGTACTTC. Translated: CASSGGSVFYEQYF.